These 13 T cell receptor beta chains were all obtained from the same sample, sequenced in a study of neurological immune-mediated disorders. MiXCR, run by TCRdb on the 5' RACE reads, gives a single entry per CDR3 protein. Among around 44,000 distinct CDR3 sequences, 2.5% were seen once, and the ten largest hold 12%. The sample consisted of PBMCs. These receptors were collected from a man in his thirties or forties with multiple sclerosis.

This clonotype was recorded at least ten times. J is TRBJ2-1 and V is TRBV5-1, with 7 bases matching TRBD1. The trim removed 4 bases at V and 10 bases at J, leaving 5 bases unmatched. The CDR3 length is 12 residues. Germline V gene sequence: CDR1 SGHRS, CDR2 YFSETQ. CDR3 nucleotide sequence: TGCGCCAGCAGCGCCCGGGACAGAGAGCAGTTCTTC. Protein sequence: CASSARDREQFF.

This clonotype was recorded many times. V and J are TRBV12-3 or TRBV12-4 and TRBJ2-3, with no clear D. This CDR3 contains 13 residues. V was trimmed by 10 bases and J by 5 bases, leaving 16 bases between them. The CDR3 loop reads CAKSGALGDTQYF. CDR3 nucleotides: TGTGCCAAATCAGGAGCTCTTGGAGATACGCAGTATTTT.

In its sample, this clonotype was seen a few times. The chain couples TRBV7-6 to TRBJ1-1, with TRBD1 matching 9 bases. The trim removed 4 bases at V and 5 bases at J, leaving 11 bases unmatched. Per germline, CDR1 SGHVS and CDR2 FNYEAQ. The CDR3 totals 16 residues. CDR3 amino acids: CASSSFLQGAGTEAFF. The CDR3 nucleotides read TGTGCCAGCAGCTCCTTCCTACAGGGGGCAGGGACTGAAGCTTTCTTT.

This clonotype occurred many times. V usage is TRBV5-1 and J usage is TRBJ1-2; TRBD1 aligns across 7 bases. Germline CDR1 is SGHRS and CDR2 is YFSETQ. This CDR3 is built from 12 residues. V shed 5 bases and J 6 bases; nucleotides not matched to a gene: 4. The CDR3 DNA reads TGCGCCAGCAGGAACACAGGGGATGGCTACACCTTC. Translating it yields CASRNTGDGYTF.

This clonotype showed up just a few times. V and J are TRBV7-3 and TRBJ2-2, with D possibly called TRBD1 or TRBD2 (5 bases each). The germline gives CDR1 SGHTA, CDR2 FQGTGA. V was pared by 5 bases and J by 3 bases, with 19 bases between. The CDR3 is made up of 17 amino acids. CDR3 coding DNA: TGTGCCAGCAGCCCCCACCGGGGTGGGGCTTACACCGGGGAGCTGTTTTTT. Amino acid sequence: CASSPHRGGAYTGELFF. Variable domain in full (rest from reference TRBV7-3 and TRBJ2-2): GAGVSQTPSNKVTEKGKYVELRCDPISGHTALYWYRQSLGQGPEFLIYFQGTGAADDSGLPNDRFFAVRPEGSVSTLKIQRTERGDSAVYLCASSPHRGGAYTGELFFGEGSRLTVL.

A remark on this clonotype: The germline gene is not matched at one end of the junction; a read error may be the cause. The genes are TRBV20-1 and TRBJ2-7; D is perhaps TRBD2 (6 bases). CDR1 is DFQATT, CDR2 SNEGSKA, per germline (reference sequence). This CDR3 spans 15 amino acids. The CDR3 region is CSDRVFGRDSYEQYF. In nucleotides, the CDR3 is TGCAGTGATAGAGTCTTCGGGCGGGACTCCTACGAGCAGTACTTC.

This clonotype was seen many times. This chain uses TRBV5-1 with TRBJ1-4; 7 positions agree with TRBD1. This CDR3 contains 14 residues. Germline V gene sequence: CDR1 SGHRS, CDR2 YFSETQ. Trimming cost V 4 bases and J 10 bases; bases outside gene matches: 10. The CDR3 reads CASSPLLTGRKLFF. CDR3 nucleotide sequence: TGCGCCAGCAGCCCGCTGTTGACAGGGAGAAAACTGTTTTTT. Full variable domain (remainder filled in from reference TRBV5-1 and TRBJ1-4): KAGVTQTPRYLIKTRGQQVTLSCSPISGHRSVSWYQQTPGQGLQFLFEYFSETQRNKGNFPGRFSGRQFSNSRSEMNVSTLELGDSALYLCASSPLLTGRKLFFGSGTQLSVL.

The sample holds many counts of this clonotype. The chain has TRBV5-1 and TRBJ1-1; D gene ambiguous. Germline V gene sequence: CDR1 SGHRS, CDR2 YFSETQ. The length of the CDR3 is 17 residues. Trimming removed 4 bases from V and 0 bases from J, with 19 bases in between. The CDR3 nucleotides read TGCGCCAGCAGCCCCCTCGGAATCGGAGGGATGAACACTGAAGCTTTCTTT. This gives the protein CASSPLGIGGMNTEAFF.

This clonotype occurred many times. V usage is TRBV20-1 and J usage is TRBJ2-3, with a possible D match to TRBD1 (6 bases). Germline V gives CDR1 DFQATT, CDR2 SNEGSKA (reference sequence). The CDR3 consists of 15 residues. Trimming pared 0 bases from V and 6 bases from J, leaving 16 bases between. CDR3 sequence: CSARDPTGIGDTQYF. For the CDR3, the DNA is TGCAGTGCTAGAGATCCCACAGGGATAGGGGATACGCAGTATTTT.

The table lists this clonotype with many counts. This chain joins TRBV7-2 and TRBJ2-2; TRBD1 matches 10 bases. The V gene's germline CDR1 is SGHTA and CDR2 FQGNSA. This CDR3 is 16 amino acids long. J was trimmed by 5 bases and V by 5 bases; bases with no gene match: 8. CDR3 residues: CASSPTPGQGTGELFF. The CDR3 region has the DNA TGTGCCAGCAGCCCAACCCCGGGACAGGGGACCGGGGAGCTGTTTTTT. The full variable domain, its missing parts supplied by reference TRBV7-2 and TRBJ2-2, is GAGVSQSPSNKVTEKGKDVELRCDPISGHTALYWYRQSLGQGLEFLIYFQGNSAPDKSGLPSDRFSAERTGGSVSTLTIQRTQQEDSAVYLCASSPTPGQGTGELFFGEGSRLTVL.

This clonotype was seen at least ten times. The rearrangement uses TRBV28 and TRBJ1-5, with TRBD1 as a possible D gene (5 bases). Germline CDR1 reads MDHEN; CDR2 reads SYDVKM. Trimming cost V 5 bases and J 4 bases, with 15 bases left between them. The CDR3 extends over 15 amino acids. The CDR3 protein is CASSATLWGNQPQHF. The CDR3 nucleotides read TGTGCCAGCAGTGCGACATTATGGGGGAATCAGCCCCAGCATTTT.

This clonotype was picked up many times. This chain uses TRBV5-6 with TRBJ2-5; 7 nucleotides line up with TRBD2. This CDR3 region has 14 residues. The V segment lost 0 bases and the J segment 5 bases; nucleotides outside the gene matches: 4. CDR1 and CDR2 (germline): SGHDT, YYEEEE. CDR3 bases: TGTGCCAGCAGCTTGGTGGGAGCGGGGGAGACCCAGTACTTC. It encodes CASSLVGAGETQYF.

This clonotype appeared many times. V and J are TRBV4-1 and TRBJ1-1; D is ambiguous. Trimming stripped 0 bases from V and 1 base from J, with 15 bases between. In germline, CDR1 is MGHRA, CDR2 YSYEKL. The CDR3 loop spans 17 amino acids. The CDR3 DNA is TGCGCCAGCAGCCAAGACCAGCACAGATTACGGAACACTGAAGCTTTCTTT. Translated: CASSQDQHRLRNTEAFF.